A selection of T cell receptor beta chains follows, all from one sample in a study of blood T cell repertoires in COVID-19. Sequencing was performed with immunoSEQ multiplex PCR; in TCRdb, only in-frame clones are kept and a portion is missing. This table holds under 150,000 clones, approximately 81% found once. Material: peripheral blood. These receptors originate from a woman older than 75 with acute or convalescent COVID-19. The CDR3 runs from the conserved cysteine through the conserved F or W. D genes are given only for firm matches. Some rows have no size entry. The others give once, few or many, or a class for an expanded clone.

>TRBD1|NA|TRBJ1-2|TRBV28
CASSSPSGGSYGYTF
TGTGCCAGCAGCTCCCCATCAGGGGGCAGCTATGGCTACACCTTC
>NA|NA|TRBJ1-1|TRBV14
CASSRTMNTEAFF
TGTGCCAGCAGCCGGACAATGAACACTGAAGCTTTCTTT
>NA|NA|TRBJ1-2|TRBV24-1
CATSDLGGGTNYGYTF
TGTGCCACCAGTGATTTAGGGGGGGGCACTAACTATGGCTACACCTTC
>NA|NA|TRBJ1-5|TRBV27
CASSRGIGDQPQHF
TGTGCCAGCAGTCGGGGTATTGGCGATCAGCCCCAGCATTTT
>TRBD1|once|TRBJ1-2|TRBV4-2
CASSQEATGRDGYTF
TGTGCCAGCAGCCAAGAAGCGACAGGGCGGGATGGCTACACCTTC
>NA|NA|TRBJ2-5|TRBV9
CASSAPRETQYF
TGTGCCAGCAGCGCGCCCCGGGAGACCCAGTACTTC
>NA|NA|TRBJ1-5|TRBV6-2/TRBV6-3
CASSYGSRRNNQPQHF
TGTGCCAGCAGTTACGGGTCCCGGAGGAACAATCAGCCCCAGCATTTT
>TRBD1|NA|TRBJ2-3|TRBV19
CASSITGGLTDTQYF
TGTGCCAGTAGTATCACAGGGGGCCTCACAGATACGCAGTATTTT
>NA|NA|TRBJ1-4|TRBV30
CAWSRRGEKLFF
TGTGCCTGGAGTAGAAGGGGGGAAAAACTGTTTTTT
>NA|NA|TRBJ2-1|TRBV10-3
CAISESASIDEQFF
TGTGCCATCAGTGAGTCGGCCAGTATCGATGAGCAGTTCTTC
>TRBD2|NA|TRBJ2-7|TRBV11-2
CASSLDGGGGSKGEQYF
TGTGCCAGCAGCTTAGATGGGGGTGGCGGGAGTAAGGGCGAGCAGTACTTC
>TRBD1|NA|TRBJ1-4|TRBV2
CASSVTGTYEKLFF
TGTGCCAGCAGTGTGACAGGGACGTATGAAAAACTGTTTTTT
>NA|many|TRBJ2-2|TRBV6-5
CASTVGVTGELFF
TGTGCCAGCACTGTCGGGGTCACCGGGGAGCTGTTTTTT
>NA|NA|TRBJ1-6|TRBV4-2
CASSQVSGNNSPLHF
TGTGCCAGCAGCCAAGTCTCAGGAAATAATTCACCCCTCCACTTT